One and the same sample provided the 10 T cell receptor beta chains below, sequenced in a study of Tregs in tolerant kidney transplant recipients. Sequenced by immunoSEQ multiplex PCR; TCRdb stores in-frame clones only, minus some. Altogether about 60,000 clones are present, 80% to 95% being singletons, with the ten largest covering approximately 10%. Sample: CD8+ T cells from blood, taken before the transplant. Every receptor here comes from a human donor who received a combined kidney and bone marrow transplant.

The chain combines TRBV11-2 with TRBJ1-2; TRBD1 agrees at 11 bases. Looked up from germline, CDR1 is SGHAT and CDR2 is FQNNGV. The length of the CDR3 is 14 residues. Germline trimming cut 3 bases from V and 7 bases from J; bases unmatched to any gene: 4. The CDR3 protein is CASSLGGQGAGYTF. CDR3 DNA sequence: TGTGCCAGCAGCTTGGGCGGACAGGGGGCTGGCTACACCTTC.

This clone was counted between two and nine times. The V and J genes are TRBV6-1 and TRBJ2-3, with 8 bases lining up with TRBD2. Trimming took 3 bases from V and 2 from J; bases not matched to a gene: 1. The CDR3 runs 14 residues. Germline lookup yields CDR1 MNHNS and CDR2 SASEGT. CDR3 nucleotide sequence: TGTGCCAGCAGTGACGGGAGGGACACAGATACGCAGTATTTT. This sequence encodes CASSDGRDTDTQYF.

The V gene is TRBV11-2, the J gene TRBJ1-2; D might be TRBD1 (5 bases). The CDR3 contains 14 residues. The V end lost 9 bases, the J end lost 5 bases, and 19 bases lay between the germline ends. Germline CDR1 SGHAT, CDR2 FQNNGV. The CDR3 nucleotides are TGTGCCAGTCCAACCCTGACAGCGCCTTATGGCTACACCTTC. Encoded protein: CASPTLTAPYGYTF.

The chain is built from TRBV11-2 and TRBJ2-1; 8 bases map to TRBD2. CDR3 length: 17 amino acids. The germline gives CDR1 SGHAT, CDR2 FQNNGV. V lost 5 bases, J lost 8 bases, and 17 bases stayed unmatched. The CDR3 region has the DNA TGTGCCAGCAGCACCCCGGGGGTAGCGGGGCCGTTTGATGAGCAGTTCTTC. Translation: CASSTPGVAGPFDEQFF.

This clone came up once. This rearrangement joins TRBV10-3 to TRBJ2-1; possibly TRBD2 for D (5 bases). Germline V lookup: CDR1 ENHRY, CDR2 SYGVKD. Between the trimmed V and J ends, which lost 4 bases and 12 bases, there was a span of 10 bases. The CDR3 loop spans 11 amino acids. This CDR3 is CAISVARRQFF. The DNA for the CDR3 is TGTGCCATCAGTGTAGCGCGCCGGCAGTTCTTC.

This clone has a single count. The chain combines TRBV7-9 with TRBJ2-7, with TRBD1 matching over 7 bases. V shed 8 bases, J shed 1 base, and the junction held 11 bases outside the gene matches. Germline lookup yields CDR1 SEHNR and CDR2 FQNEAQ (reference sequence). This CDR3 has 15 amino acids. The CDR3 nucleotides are TGTGCCAGCGTCGACCTACAGGGGAAATCCTACGAGCAGTACTTC. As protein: CASVDLQGKSYEQYF.

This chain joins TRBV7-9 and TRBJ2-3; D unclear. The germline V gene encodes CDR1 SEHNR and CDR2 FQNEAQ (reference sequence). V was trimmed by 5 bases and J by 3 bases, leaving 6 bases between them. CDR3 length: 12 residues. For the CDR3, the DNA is TGTGCCAGCAGCCCAGGAACAGATACGCAGTATTTT. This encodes CASSPGTDTQYF.

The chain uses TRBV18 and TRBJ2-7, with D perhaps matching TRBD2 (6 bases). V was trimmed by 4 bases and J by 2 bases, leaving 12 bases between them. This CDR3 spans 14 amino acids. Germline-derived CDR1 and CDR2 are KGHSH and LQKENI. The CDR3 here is CASSLRGRPYEQYF. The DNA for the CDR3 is TGTGCCAGCTCACTTCGGGGGAGACCCTACGAGCAGTACTTC.

The CDR3 region has the DNA TGTGCCAGTAGTATAGATGGGGGGAATGAGCAGTTCTTC. It encodes CASSIDGGNEQFF. The V gene is TRBV19, the J gene TRBJ2-1, with D possibly being TRBD2 (6 bases). The CDR3 length is 13 residues. V shed 0 bases and J shed 7 bases, with 7 bases lying between them. Germline CDR1 reads LNHDA; CDR2 reads SQIVND (reference sequence). Full variable domain (rest looked up from reference TRBV19 and TRBJ2-1): DGGITQSPKYLFRKEGQNVTLSCEQNLNHDAMYWYRQDPGQGLRLIYYSQIVNDFQKGDIAEGYSVSREKKESFPLTVTSAQKNPTAFYLCASSIDGGNEQFFGPGTRLTVL.

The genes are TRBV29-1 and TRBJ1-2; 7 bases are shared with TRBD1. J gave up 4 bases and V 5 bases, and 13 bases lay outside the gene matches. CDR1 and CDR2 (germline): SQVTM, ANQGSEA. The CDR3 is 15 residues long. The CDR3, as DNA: TGCAGCGTTATCGGGACAGAGGGGGTGGCCTATGGCTACACCTTC. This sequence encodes CSVIGTEGVAYGYTF.